This TCR beta chain derives from a study of blood T cells in healthy people across ages. Study observations and caveats: PBMC samples, being unsorted, prevented any conclusive comparison of naive and antigen-experienced cells.

Germline V gene sequence: CDR1 SEHNR, CDR2 FQNEAQ (reference sequence). V was trimmed by 0 bases and J by 6 bases, leaving 9 bases between them. CDR3 size: 13 residues. Healthy Caucasians from Russia aged about 6 to 90 served as donors. This clonotype was seen ten or more times. What it binds is not known. A J-beta primer mix and a sample-barcoded 5' primer were used in a second PCR of roughly 6 to 11 cycles. TCRdb processed the 5' RACE reads anew with MiXCR; each CDR3 protein has one entry. The sample shows 500,000 to 700,000 distinct CDR3 sequences, roughly 30% of them seen only once. Material: blood. The rearrangement joins TRBV7-9 to TRBJ2-7; TRBD2 is a possible D gene (6 bases). The receptor was isolated from an elderly woman in good health. The CDR3 bases are TGTGCCAGCAGCTTAGCGCGGGGTGTCGAGCAGTACTTC. This encodes CASSLARGVEQYF.